The clone carrying this TCR beta chain was seen ten or more times. Antigen specificity is unknown. Other nucleotide sequences from this sample produce the same CDR3. Clones were sequenced by immunoSEQ multiplex PCR, and TCRdb holds only the in-frame ones, with some missing. The sample holds around 10,000 clones, and no clone turns up only once. CDR1 and CDR2 (germline): MNHEY, SVGAGI. The V segment lost 5 bases and the J segment 7 bases; nucleotides outside the gene matches: 8. The length of the CDR3 is 15 residues. The sample originates from a study of T cells after posttransplantation cyclophosphamide. Study-wide points: Donor-recipient repertoire similarity was low at 1-2 months, rising over year one. Recipient CMV seropositivity and CMV reactivation strongly tracked TRB clonality. TRB overlap between skin or GI tissue T cells and blood was limited.

Treatment was busulfan-fludarabine conditioning, a marrow graft, and cyclophosphamide on days +3 and +4. The sequencing used PBMCs, collected after allogeneic stem cell transplant with posttransplant cyclophosphamide. The genes are TRBV6-5 and TRBJ1-6, with 7 nucleotides matching TRBD1. This receptor was taken from a female patient in her thirties or forties who received an allogeneic stem cell transplant from a related donor, was CMV-positive, and had no GVHD. Among the T cells, some may be from the graft donor. The CDR3 nucleotides read TGTGCCAGCAGTCAAACCGGGACAGCGAATTCACCCCTCCACTTT. As protein: CASSQTGTANSPLHF.